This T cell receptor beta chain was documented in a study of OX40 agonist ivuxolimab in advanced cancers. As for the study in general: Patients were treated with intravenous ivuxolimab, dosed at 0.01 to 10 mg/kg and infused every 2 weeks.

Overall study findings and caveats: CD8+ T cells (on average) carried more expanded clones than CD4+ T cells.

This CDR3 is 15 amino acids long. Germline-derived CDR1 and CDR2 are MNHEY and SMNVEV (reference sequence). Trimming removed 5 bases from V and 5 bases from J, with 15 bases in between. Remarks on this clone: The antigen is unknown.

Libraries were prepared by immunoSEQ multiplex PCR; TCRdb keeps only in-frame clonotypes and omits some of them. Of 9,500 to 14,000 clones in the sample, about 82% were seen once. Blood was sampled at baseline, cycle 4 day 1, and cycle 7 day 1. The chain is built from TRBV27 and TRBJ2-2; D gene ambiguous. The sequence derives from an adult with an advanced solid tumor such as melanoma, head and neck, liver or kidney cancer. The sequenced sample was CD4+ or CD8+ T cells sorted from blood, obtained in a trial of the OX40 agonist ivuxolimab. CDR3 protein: CASSQTGLETGELFF. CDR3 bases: TGTGCCAGCAGTCAAACGGGCCTTGAAACCGGGGAGCTGTTTTTT.